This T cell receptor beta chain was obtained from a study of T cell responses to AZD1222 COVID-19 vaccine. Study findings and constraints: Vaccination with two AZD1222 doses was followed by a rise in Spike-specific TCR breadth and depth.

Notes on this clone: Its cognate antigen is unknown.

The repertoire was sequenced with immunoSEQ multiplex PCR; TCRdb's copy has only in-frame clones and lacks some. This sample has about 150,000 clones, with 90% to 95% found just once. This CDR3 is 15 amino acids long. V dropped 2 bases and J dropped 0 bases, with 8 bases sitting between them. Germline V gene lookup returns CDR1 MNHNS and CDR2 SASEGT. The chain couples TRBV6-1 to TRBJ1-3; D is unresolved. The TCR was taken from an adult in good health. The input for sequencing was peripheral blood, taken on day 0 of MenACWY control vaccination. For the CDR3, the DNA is TGTGCCAGCAGTGAATACGAGGGCTCTGGAAACACCATATATTTT. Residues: CASSEYEGSGNTIYF.